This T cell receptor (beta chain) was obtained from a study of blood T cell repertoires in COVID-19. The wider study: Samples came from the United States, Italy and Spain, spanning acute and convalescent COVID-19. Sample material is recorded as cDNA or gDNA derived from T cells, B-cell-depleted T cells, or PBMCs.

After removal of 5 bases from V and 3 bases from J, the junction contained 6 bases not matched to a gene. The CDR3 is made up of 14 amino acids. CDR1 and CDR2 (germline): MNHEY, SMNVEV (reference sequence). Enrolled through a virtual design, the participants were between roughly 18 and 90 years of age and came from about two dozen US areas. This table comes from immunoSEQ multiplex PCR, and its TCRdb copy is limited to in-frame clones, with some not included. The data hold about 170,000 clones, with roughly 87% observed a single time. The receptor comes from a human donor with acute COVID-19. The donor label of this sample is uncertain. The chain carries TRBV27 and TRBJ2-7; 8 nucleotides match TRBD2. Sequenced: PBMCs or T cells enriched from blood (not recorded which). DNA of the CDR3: TGTGCCAGCAGTCCTGGGCGGGGGGACTACGAGCAGTACTTC. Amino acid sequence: CASSPGRGDYEQYF.